The next 21 T cell receptor beta chains were all read from a single sample in a study of radiotherapy plus CTLA-4 blockade in lung cancer (dated 2018 in TCRdb). Receptors were amplified or captured by the immunoSEQ multiplex PCR assay. Held by TCRdb, this immuneACCESS table contains in-frame sequences only and omits some clones. Under half of the omission traces to an unresolved V gene where checked; the cause of the rest is unknown. The sample table holds about 60,000 clones, of which about 83% were seen once. The ten largest clones capture less than 5% of the sample. The source material was peripheral blood, sampled from a patient treated with radiotherapy plus ipilimumab. The receptors stem from a human donor with non-small cell lung cancer who had a partial response to radiotherapy plus ipilimumab.

This rearrangement joins TRBV18 to TRBJ2-2, with 7 bases fitting TRBD2. CDR3 length: 17 amino acids. Germline CDR1 is KGHSH and CDR2 is LQKENI. The V gene end was trimmed by 5 bases and the J gene end by 4 bases; junction bases not matched to a gene: 13. The CDR3 loop reads CASSLSMRERVTGELFF. The CDR3, as DNA: TGTGCCAGCTCATTGAGTATGCGGGAGCGGGTCACCGGGGAGCTGTTTTTT.

This clone was found a few times. The chain joins TRBV5-1 to TRBJ1-1, with a possible D match to TRBD1 (6 bases). V was clipped by 4 bases and J by 4 bases, with 17 bases between them. There are 15 residues in the CDR3. Germline V gene sequence: CDR1 SGHRS, CDR2 YFSETQ. As DNA, the CDR3 is TGCGCCAGCAGCAGGGGTGGGGAAGGGGGCACTGAAGCTTTCTTT. Translation gives CASSRGGEGGTEAFF.

The V and J genes are TRBV2 and TRBJ2-4; 8 bases fit TRBD1. After removal of 5 bases from V and 1 base from J, the junction contained 19 bases not matched to a gene. CDR3 length equals 20 residues. Germline V gene lookup returns CDR1 SNHLY and CDR2 FYNNEI. CDR3 loop: CASSPPAGQGSSGAKNIQYF. In nucleotides, the CDR3 is TGTGCCAGCAGTCCACCCGCTGGACAGGGCAGCTCGGGGGCCAAAAACATTCAGTACTTC.

This chain uses TRBV5-5 with TRBJ2-2; TRBD2 agrees at 10 bases. V gave up 3 bases and J gave up 5 bases; unmatched junction bases: 7. The length of the CDR3 is 16 residues. Germline V lookup: CDR1 SGHKS, CDR2 YYEKEE (reference sequence). Written as DNA, the CDR3 is TGTGCCAGCAGCTCGGGGACTAGCGACACTACCGGGGAGCTGTTTTTT. Its protein is CASSSGTSDTTGELFF.

The gene calls are TRBV9 and TRBJ2-3, with TRBD2 as a possible D gene (5 bases). CDR1 is SGDLS, CDR2 YYNGEE, per germline. The CDR3 has 16 amino acids. Between the trimmed V and J ends, which lost 0 bases and 4 bases, there was a span of 15 bases. CDR3 residues: CASSVVGGLVPDTQYF. Written as DNA, the CDR3 is TGTGCCAGCAGCGTAGTTGGAGGCCTGGTTCCAGATACGCAGTATTTT.

This rearrangement joins TRBV30 to TRBJ1-3; perhaps TRBD1 as D (6 bases). CDR1 and CDR2 from the germline V gene are GTSNPN and SVGIG (reference sequence). V dropped 3 bases and J dropped 7 bases, with 19 bases sitting between them. This CDR3 is 15 amino acids long. The CDR3 here is CAWRERGRRGNTIYF. The CDR3 DNA sequence: TGTGCCTGGAGGGAGCGGGGCCGGAGGGGGAACACCATATATTTT.

The V gene is TRBV27, the J gene TRBJ2-1, with D possibly TRBD2 on 6 matching bases. The CDR3 sequence is 15 residues long. Germline V CDR1 and CDR2: MNHEY, SMNVEV (reference sequence). Between the trimmed V and J ends, which lost 7 bases and 0 bases, there was a span of 13 bases. As DNA, the CDR3 is TGTGCCAGCACCCGCGGGACCCGCTCCTACAATGAGCAGTTCTTC. Its protein product is CASTRGTRSYNEQFF.

The rearrangement uses TRBV19 and TRBJ1-1; 8 positions match TRBD1. J was trimmed by 9 bases and V by 7 bases; bases with no gene match: 19. The CDR3 totals 16 residues. The V gene's germline CDR1 is LNHDA and CDR2 SQIVND (reference sequence). The CDR3 DNA reads as TGTGCCAGTAAGGTCAGGGGGCAAGTTATTTCGTCCCAAGCTTTCTTT. It specifies CASKVRGQVISSQAFF.

This clone was detected only a few times. The chain recombines TRBV5-6 with TRBJ1-1, with D uncertain. The CDR3 totals 13 residues. V was cut by 1 base and J by 1 base, with 5 bases left in between. Germline V gene data show CDR1 as SGHDT and CDR2 as YYEEEE. This CDR3 is CASSLRENTEAFF. For the CDR3, the DNA is TGTGCCAGCAGCTTGCGGGAGAACACTGAAGCTTTCTTT.

The CDR3 coding sequence is TGTGCCAGCAGGACAGGGACAGGGCTGAGTGAAAAACTGTTTTTT. Its protein is CASRTGTGLSEKLFF. The gene calls are TRBV27 and TRBJ1-4; TRBD1 aligns across 9 bases. This CDR3 has 15 amino acids. Germline V CDR1 and CDR2: MNHEY, SMNVEV (reference sequence). With 6 bases clipped from V and 7 bases from J, the junction kept 9 bases outside the gene matches.

The chain has TRBV27 and TRBJ1-2, with 7 bases aligning to TRBD1. J lost 4 bases, V lost 5 bases, and 7 bases had no gene match. Germline loops: CDR1 MNHEY, CDR2 SMNVEV (reference sequence). This CDR3 spans 14 amino acids. In DNA form, the CDR3 reads TGTGCCAGCAGTCCGAGGGGACAGCCCTATGGCTACACCTTC. The encoded protein is CASSPRGQPYGYTF.

A word on this clone: Distinct nucleotide sequences in the sample also encode this CDR3. The chain employs TRBV2 and TRBJ1-1; D is possibly TRBD1 (5 bases). The length of the CDR3 is 13 residues. The germline V gene has CDR1 SNHLY and CDR2 FYNNEI. The V gene lost 1 base and the J gene lost 5 bases, with 8 bases spanning the gap. The CDR3 loop reads CASSEGAGTEAFF. CDR3 nucleotides: TGTGCCAGCAGTGAAGGGGCAGGGACTGAAGCTTTCTTT. Combining the CDR3 with reference TRBV2 and TRBJ1-1 gives the whole variable domain EPEVTQTPSHQVTQMGQEVILRCVPISNHLYFYWYRQILGQKVEFLVSFYNNEISEKSEIFDDQFSVERPDGSNFTLKIRSTKLEDSAMYFCASSEGAGTEAFFGQGTRLTVV.

The chain couples TRBV4-1 to TRBJ1-4; D may be TRBD1 (6 bases). The CDR3 has 16 residues. Trimming stripped 4 bases from V and 2 bases from J, with 14 bases between. The germline CDR1 and CDR2 sequences are MGHRA and YSYEKL. The CDR3 nucleotides are TGCGCCAGCAGCCCCAACCCGGGACATACTAATGAAAAACTGTTTTTT. This translates into CASSPNPGHTNEKLFF.

The chain carries TRBV9 and TRBJ2-1; TRBD2 matches 8 bases. Germline V gene sequence: CDR1 SGDLS, CDR2 YYNGEE. The CDR3 extends over 16 amino acids. V trimming: 4 bases; J trimming: 7 bases; junction bases outside the gene matches: 13. CDR3 region: CASSTHFGTSGNEQFF. For the CDR3, the DNA is TGTGCCAGCAGCACCCACTTCGGGACTAGTGGGAATGAGCAGTTCTTC. Complete variable domain (other parts from reference TRBV9 and TRBJ2-1): DSGVTQTPKHLITATGQRVTLRCSPRSGDLSVYWYQQSLDQGLQFLIQYYNGEERAKGNILERFSAQQFPDLHSELNLSSLELGDSALYFCASSTHFGTSGNEQFFGPGTRLTVL.

The V gene is TRBV7-8, the J gene TRBJ1-4, with no clear D. V was trimmed by 0 bases and J by 7 bases, leaving 15 bases between them. Germline CDR1 is SGHVS and CDR2 is FQNEAQ. The CDR3 is 16 residues long. Here the CDR3 reads CASSLAGGKPSEKLFF. In DNA form, the CDR3 reads TGTGCCAGCAGCTTAGCGGGCGGGAAACCCTCTGAAAAACTGTTTTTT.

This sequence joins TRBV27 and TRBJ2-1; D perhaps matches TRBD2 (6 bases). Trimming took off 3 bases at V and 1 base at J, with 13 bases between the two ends. The V gene's germline CDR1 is MNHEY and CDR2 SMNVEV (reference sequence). This CDR3 is built from 16 residues. The CDR3 bases are TGTGCCAGCAGTTTTGCGGGACGGAGGTCCTACAATGAGCAGTTCTTC. Its translation: CASSFAGRRSYNEQFF.

J is TRBJ1-6 and V is TRBV18; D is unclear. Germline V gives CDR1 KGHSH, CDR2 LQKENI. The CDR3 runs 14 residues. V was shortened by 6 bases and J by 8 bases, with 14 bases between the two germline ends. The CDR3 nucleotides are TGTGCCAGCTCCTCCGGAGGGAAGGATTCACCCCTCCACTTT. Translation: CASSSGGKDSPLHF. Together with reference TRBV18 and TRBJ1-6, the CDR3 gives the full variable domain: NAGVMQNPRHLVRRRGQEARLRCSPMKGHSHVYWYRQLPEEGLKFMVYLQKENIIDESGMPKERFSAEFPKEGPSILRIQQVVRGDSAAYFCASSSGGKDSPLHFGNGTRLTVT.

The V and J genes are TRBV18 and TRBJ2-3; D not certain. V was trimmed by 1 base and J by 6 bases, leaving 8 bases between them. The germline gives CDR1 KGHSH, CDR2 LQKENI. The CDR3 has 13 amino acids. DNA of the CDR3: TGTGCCAGCTCACCACGAGGTACGGATACGCAGTATTTT. This codes for CASSPRGTDTQYF.

This rearrangement joins TRBV4-2 to TRBJ2-3, with 10 positions matching TRBD2. Looked up from germline, CDR1 is LGHNA and CDR2 is YNFKEQ. V lost 2 bases to trimming and J lost 4 bases; unmatched junction nucleotides: 9. CDR3 length equals 17 residues. The CDR3 reads CASSQTPSGSGADTQYF. DNA for the CDR3: TGTGCCAGCAGCCAAACCCCTAGCGGGAGTGGGGCAGATACGCAGTATTTT.

The gene calls are TRBV6-1 and TRBJ2-1; the match to TRBD1 covers 7 bases. Germline V gene data show CDR1 as MNHNS and CDR2 as SASEGT. The J segment lost 9 bases and the V segment lost 5 bases, leaving 7 bases of the junction unmatched. The CDR3 spans 13 residues. CDR3 DNA sequence: TGTGCCAGCAGTTATAAGGGGGCAGGTGAGCAGTTCTTC. This gives the protein CASSYKGAGEQFF.

The rearrangement links TRBV6-1 to TRBJ2-3; a possible D gene is TRBD2 (5 bases). Looked up from germline, CDR1 is MNHNS and CDR2 is SASEGT. The germline V and J ends were trimmed by 6 bases and 4 bases, with 17 bases remaining between them. This CDR3 contains 15 residues. The CDR3 sequence: CASSSDGSAADTQYF. The CDR3 nucleotides read TGTGCCAGCAGCTCCGACGGTTCAGCGGCAGATACGCAGTATTTT.